The 15 T cell receptor beta chains below all came from one sample that was sequenced in a study of shared T cell receptors in the human thymus. Measured with immunoSEQ multiplex PCR; TCRdb has only the in-frame clones, and not every one. The sample holds 540,000 or so clones, roughly 74% seen once. This sample also appeared in a second study, on human thymus T cells.

The source material was thymocytes. Source of these receptors: a boy in the first two years of life with a congenital heart defect.

The rearrangement links TRBV28 to TRBJ2-5, with D hard to call. The CDR3 covers 14 residues. Germline loops: CDR1 MDHEN, CDR2 SYDVKM. Trimming shortened V by 5 bases and J by 5 bases, and 15 bases separated the two germline ends. CDR3 amino acids: CASSPHQIVETQYF. CDR3 coding DNA: TGTGCCAGCAGTCCTCATCAGATTGTGGAGACCCAGTACTTC.

The chain combines TRBV5-1 with TRBJ2-7; 7 nucleotides match TRBD1. This CDR3 spans 15 amino acids. Germline-derived CDR1 and CDR2 are SGHRS and YFSETQ. The trim removed 4 bases at V and 1 base at J, leaving 8 bases unmatched. The chain's CDR3 is CASSAKGQRSYEQYF. CDR3 bases: TGCGCCAGCAGCGCGAAGGGACAGAGATCCTACGAGCAGTACTTC.

The chain is built from TRBV28 and TRBJ2-3, with 8 nucleotides matching TRBD1. Germline V gene lookup returns CDR1 MDHEN and CDR2 SYDVKM. V lost 1 base to trimming and J lost 1 base; unmatched junction nucleotides: 4. This CDR3 spans 16 amino acids. This chain's CDR3 is CASSLLTDRGTDTQYF. The CDR3 region has the DNA TGTGCCAGCAGTTTATTAACGGACAGGGGCACAGATACGCAGTATTTT. Supplemented by reference TRBV28 and TRBJ2-3, the full variable domain reads DVKVTQSSRYLVKRTGEKVFLECVQDMDHENMFWYRQDPGLGLRLIYFSYDVKMKEKGDIPEGYSVSREKKERFSLILESASTNQTSMYLCASSLLTDRGTDTQYFGPGTRLTVL.

The rearrangement joins TRBV10-3 to TRBJ2-7; tentatively, D is TRBD2 (6 bases). In germline, CDR1 is ENHRY, CDR2 SYGVKD. The CDR3 extends over 16 amino acids. The V gene lost 3 bases and the J gene lost 4 bases, with 19 bases spanning the gap. The CDR3 loop is CAISEVEGRVCYEQYF. The CDR3 DNA reads as TGTGCCATCAGTGAAGTGGAGGGCCGGGTGTGTTACGAGCAGTACTTC.

The chain links TRBV4-3 to TRBJ1-2; D is perhaps TRBD1 (5 bases). Germline-derived CDR1 and CDR2 are LGHNA and YSLEER. This CDR3 has 15 residues. V lost 4 bases and J 4 bases, leaving 16 bases between the germline ends. This chain's CDR3 is CASSRNAGPGYGYTF. Here the CDR3 DNA reads TGCGCCAGCAGCCGTAACGCAGGGCCAGGCTATGGCTACACCTTC.

The chain links TRBV4-1 to TRBJ2-3; D is unresolved. Germline V lookup: CDR1 MGHRA, CDR2 YSYEKL. There are 14 residues in the CDR3. The V and J ends lost 0 bases and 3 bases respectively, with 7 bases between them. The CDR3 protein is CASSQEERTDTQYF. As DNA, the CDR3 is TGCGCCAGCAGCCAAGAGGAGAGAACAGATACGCAGTATTTT.

The chain combines TRBV7-9 with TRBJ1-1; D is unclear. This CDR3 is 12 amino acids long. V was clipped by 4 bases and J by 6 bases, with 9 bases between them. Germline V gene data show CDR1 as SEHNR and CDR2 as FQNEAQ (reference sequence). Here the CDR3 reads CASSCDRAEAFF. The DNA of the CDR3 is TGTGCCAGCAGCTGCGACCGGGCTGAAGCTTTCTTT.

This sequence joins TRBV27 and TRBJ1-5; D is unclear. The germline V and J ends were trimmed by 2 bases and 6 bases, with 14 bases remaining between them. This CDR3 spans 15 amino acids. In germline, CDR1 is MNHEY, CDR2 SMNVEV (reference sequence). The CDR3 protein is CASSLTGRGSQPQHF. CDR3 coding DNA: TGTGCCAGCAGTTTAACCGGGAGAGGAAGTCAGCCCCAGCATTTT.

The chain joins TRBV28 to TRBJ1-5, with 7 positions matching TRBD1. In germline, CDR1 is MDHEN, CDR2 SYDVKM. The junction had 3 bases not matched to a gene; V was cut back by 6 bases and J by 1 base. The CDR3 is 14 amino acids. The CDR3, as DNA: TGTGCCAGCAGGCAGGACAGGAGCAATCAGCCCCAGCATTTT. It codes for CASRQDRSNQPQHF.

The chain recombines TRBV6-6 with TRBJ1-2; no clear D. CDR3 length: 13 residues. Per the germline V gene, CDR1 is MNHNY and CDR2 is SVGAGI (reference sequence). V dropped 2 bases and J dropped 3 bases, with 7 bases sitting between them. The CDR3 DNA sequence: TGTGCCAGCAGTTACCCCGTAGACTATGGCTACACCTTC. Translated, it gives CASSYPVDYGYTF.

Concerning this clone itself: At one end the junction does not follow the germline gene, possibly because of a read error. The chain recombines TRBV5-1 with TRBJ2-3; D possibly corresponds to TRBD1 (7 bases). This CDR3 is 15 amino acids long. CDR1 SGHRS and CDR2 YFSETQ come from the germline V gene. CDR3 bases: TGCGCCAGCAGTTTGGAGGAGGGGGCAAGAGATACGCAGTATTTT. Amino acids: CASSLEEGARDTQYF.

The V and J genes are TRBV10-3 and TRBJ2-1; TRBD2 aligns across 12 bases. The CDR3 runs 18 residues. Germline CDR1 is ENHRY and CDR2 is SYGVKD. With 7 bases clipped from V and 0 bases from J, the junction kept 10 bases outside the gene matches. CDR3 bases: TGTGCCATCACCCCACTAGCGGGAGGCCCCAGCTCCTACAATGAGCAGTTCTTC. Translating gives CAITPLAGGPSSYNEQFF.

In its sample, this clone was seen once. V gene TRBV11-2 combines with J gene TRBJ2-5, with TRBD2 as a possible D gene (6 bases). The germline CDR1 and CDR2 sequences are SGHAT and FQNNGV. The CDR3 has 16 residues. The V gene lost 5 bases and the J gene lost 0 bases, with 16 bases spanning the gap. CDR3 in DNA: TGTGCCAGCAGCCCCTCCGGCGGGGAAAACCAAGAGACCCAGTACTTC. Translated: CASSPSGGENQETQYF.

This chain uses TRBV5-4 with TRBJ2-7; 16 bases are shared with TRBD2. Looked up from germline, CDR1 is SGHNT and CDR2 is YYREEE (reference sequence). The V gene end was trimmed by 3 bases and the J gene end by 2 bases; junction bases not matched to a gene: 5. The CDR3 extends over 17 amino acids. CDR3: CASSSRGLAGGPYEQYF. CDR3 DNA sequence: TGTGCCAGCAGCTCGAGGGGACTAGCGGGAGGGCCCTACGAGCAGTACTTC. The variable domain in full, completed from reference TRBV5-4 and TRBJ2-7, reads ETGVTQSPTHLIKTRGQQVTLRCSSQSGHNTVSWYQQALGQGPQFIFQYYREEENGRGNFPPRFSGLQFPNYSSELNVNALELDDSALYLCASSSRGLAGGPYEQYFGPGTRLTVT.

The V call is TRBV7-8, the J call TRBJ2-7; D gene ambiguous. The CDR3 consists of 12 residues. V was clipped by 1 base and J by 2 bases, with 3 bases between them. Germline lookup yields CDR1 SGHVS and CDR2 FQNEAQ. The CDR3, as DNA: TGTGCCAGCAGCTTAGGTACCTACGAGCAGTACTTC. Encoded protein: CASSLGTYEQYF.